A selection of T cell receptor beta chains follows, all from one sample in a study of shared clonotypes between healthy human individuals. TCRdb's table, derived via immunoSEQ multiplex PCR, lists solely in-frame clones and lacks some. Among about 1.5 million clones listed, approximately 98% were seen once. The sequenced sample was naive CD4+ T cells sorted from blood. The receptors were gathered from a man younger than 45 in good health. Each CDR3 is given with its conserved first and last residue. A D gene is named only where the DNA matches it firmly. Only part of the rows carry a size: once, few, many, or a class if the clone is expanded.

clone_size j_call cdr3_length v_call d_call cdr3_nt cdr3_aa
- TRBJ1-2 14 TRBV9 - TGTGCCAGCAGCGTAGGGGCGGGAATGTATGGCTACACCTTC CASSVGAGMYGYTF
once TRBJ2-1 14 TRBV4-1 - TGCGCCAGCAGCCAAGGGACCGGCTACAATGAGCAGTTCTTC CASSQGTGYNEQFF
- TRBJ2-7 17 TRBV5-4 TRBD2 TGTGCCAGCAGCTCGGGGGGGCGGCGGAAGCCCACCTACGAGCAGTACTTC CASSSGGRRKPTYEQYF
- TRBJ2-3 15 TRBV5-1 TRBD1 TGCGCCAGCAAGAGGACAGGGGCCAGGGTAGATACGCAGTATTTT CASKRTGARVDTQYF
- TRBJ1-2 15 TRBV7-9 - TGTGCCAGCAGCTTGAAATCAGGTGCTAACTATGGCTACACCTTC CASSLKSGANYGYTF
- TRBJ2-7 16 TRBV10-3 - TGTGCCATCAGTGAGTCGCTCGTGAGTGGTTCGTCCGAGCAGTACTTC CAISESLVSGSSEQYF
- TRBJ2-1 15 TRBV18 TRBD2 TGTGCCAGCTCACCCGCGACTAGCGACTACAATGAGCAGTTCTTC CASSPATSDYNEQFF
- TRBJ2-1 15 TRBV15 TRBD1 TGTGCCACCAGCGGCGGACAGGGGGTTTTTGATGAGCAGTTCTTC CATSGGQGVFDEQFF
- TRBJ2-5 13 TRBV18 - TGTGCCAGCTCACGGGCGGTCCAAGAGACCCAGTACTTC CASSRAVQETQYF
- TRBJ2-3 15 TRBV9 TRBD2 TGTGCCAGCAGCGTAGATAACGGGAGGACTACCAGACAGTATTTT CASSVDNGRTTRQYF
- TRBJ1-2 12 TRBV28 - TGTGCCAGCAGTTCGGGAGCGTATGGCTACACCTTC CASSSGAYGYTF
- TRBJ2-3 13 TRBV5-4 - TGTGCCAGCAGCCTAGTCGCCGACGATACGCAGTATTTT CASSLVADDTQYF
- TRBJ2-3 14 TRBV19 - TGTGCCAGTAGTACCTCCCCACACACAGATACGCAGTATTTT CASSTSPHTDTQYF
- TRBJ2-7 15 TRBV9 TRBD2 TGTGCCAGCAGCGTAGGACTAGCGGGAGCTTACGAGCAGTACTTC CASSVGLAGAYEQYF
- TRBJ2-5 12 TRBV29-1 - TGCAGCGGAGGTGAGGGGCAAGAGACCCAGTACTTC CSGGEGQETQYF
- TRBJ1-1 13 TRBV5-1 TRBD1 TGCGCCAGCAGCCGGGACAGGAACACTGAAGCTTTCTTT CASSRDRNTEAFF
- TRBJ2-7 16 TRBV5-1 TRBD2 TGCGCCAGCAGCTTGGATGCGGGAGGCACCTCCTACGAGCAGTACTTC CASSLDAGGTSYEQYF
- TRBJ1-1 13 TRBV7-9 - TGTGCCAGCAGCTCTGACTGGGGGACTGAAGCTTTCTTT CASSSDWGTEAFF